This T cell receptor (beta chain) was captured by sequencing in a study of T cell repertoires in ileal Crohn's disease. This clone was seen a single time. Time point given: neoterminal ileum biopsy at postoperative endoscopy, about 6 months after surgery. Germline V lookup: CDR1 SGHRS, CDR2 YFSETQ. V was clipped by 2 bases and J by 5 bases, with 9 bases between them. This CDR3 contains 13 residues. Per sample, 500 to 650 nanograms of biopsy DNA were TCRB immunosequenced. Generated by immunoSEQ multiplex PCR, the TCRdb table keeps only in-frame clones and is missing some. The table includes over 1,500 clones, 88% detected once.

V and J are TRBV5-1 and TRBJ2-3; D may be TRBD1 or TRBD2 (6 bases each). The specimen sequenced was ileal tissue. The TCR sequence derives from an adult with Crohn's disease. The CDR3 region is CASSLGGQDTQYF. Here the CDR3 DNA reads TGCGCCAGCAGCTTAGGGGGGCAAGATACGCAGTATTTT.